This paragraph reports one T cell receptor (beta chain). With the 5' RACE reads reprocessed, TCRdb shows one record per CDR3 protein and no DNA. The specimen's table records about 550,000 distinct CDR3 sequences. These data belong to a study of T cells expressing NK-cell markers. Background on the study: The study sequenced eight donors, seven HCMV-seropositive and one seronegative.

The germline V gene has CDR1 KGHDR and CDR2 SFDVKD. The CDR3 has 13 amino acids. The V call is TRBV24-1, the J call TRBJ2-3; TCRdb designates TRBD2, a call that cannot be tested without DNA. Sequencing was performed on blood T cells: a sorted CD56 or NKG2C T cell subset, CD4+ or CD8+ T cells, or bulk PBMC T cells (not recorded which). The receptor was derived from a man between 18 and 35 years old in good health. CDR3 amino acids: CATSDGLADTQYF.